A single sample is the source of the 21 T cell receptor beta chains below, sequenced in a study of post-analysis software for immune sequencing data. Unique molecular identifiers were present in the TCR beta cDNA libraries. TCRdb processed the PCR reads anew with MiXCR; each CDR3 protein has one entry. The sample comprises about 160,000 distinct CDR3 sequences, around 36% of which are singletons, and over 25% rests with the top ten. This sample comprised blood, obtained after autologous hematopoietic stem cell transplantation. The source of these receptors is a girl aged 5-17 years with multiple sclerosis.

Many counts were recorded for this clonotype. The DNA of the CDR3 is TGTGCCAGCAGGCCAGGGGGCGCGTATACGCAGTATTTT. Protein product: CASRPGGAYTQYF. The V gene is TRBV6-5, the J gene TRBJ2-3; 8 nucleotides match TRBD1. With V trimmed by 6 bases and J by 7 bases, 6 bases remained unmatched. This CDR3 is built from 13 residues. Germline CDR1 MNHEY, CDR2 SVGAGI.

The chain uses TRBV19 and TRBJ2-1; D not resolved. CDR3 length equals 11 residues. V dropped 3 bases and J dropped 9 bases, with 6 bases sitting between them. Germline V gene sequence: CDR1 LNHDA, CDR2 SQIVND (reference sequence). CDR3 residues: CASSISGEQFF. DNA of the CDR3: TGTGCCAGTAGTATTTCCGGTGAGCAGTTCTTC. Full variable domain (remainder filled in from reference TRBV19 and TRBJ2-1): DGGITQSPKYLFRKEGQNVTLSCEQNLNHDAMYWYRQDPGQGLRLIYYSQIVNDFQKGDIAEGYSVSREKKESFPLTVTSAQKNPTAFYLCASSISGEQFFGPGTRLTVL.

This sequence joins TRBV28 and TRBJ1-2; 7 bases match TRBD1. The junction had 6 bases not matched to a gene; V was cut back by 5 bases and J by 3 bases. Germline-derived CDR1 and CDR2 are MDHEN and SYDVKM. There are 14 residues in the CDR3. CDR3 protein: CASSPGQLYYGYTF. CDR3 sequence (DNA): TGTGCCAGCAGTCCGGGACAGTTATACTATGGCTACACCTTC.

The rearrangement uses TRBV3-1 and TRBJ1-2, with 9 nucleotides matching TRBD1. CDR1 is LGHDT, CDR2 YNNKEL, per germline (reference sequence). This CDR3 has 13 amino acids. V shed 4 bases and J 7 bases; nucleotides not matched to a gene: 4. The CDR3 DNA is TGTGCCAGCAGCCCGACAGGGGGTTTTGGCTACACCTTC. This sequence encodes CASSPTGGFGYTF.

This clonotype has just a few counts. The chain has TRBV6-6 and TRBJ2-4; 7 nucleotides match TRBD1. The end of the DNA is better explained by TRBJ2-7, so the J call may be wrong. Per the germline V gene, CDR1 is MNHNY and CDR2 is SVGAGI (reference sequence). The CDR3 is made up of 17 amino acids. The CDR3 DNA sequence: TGTGCCAGCAGCGTTCCCAGTTTCGGGACAGCCTTTTACGAGCAGTACTTC. It specifies CASSVPSFGTAFYEQYF.

The chain carries TRBV29-1 and TRBJ2-1; D is unclear. Germline V gene sequence: CDR1 SQVTM, CDR2 ANQGSEA. This CDR3 contains 13 residues. V lost 1 base and J lost 0, with 4 bases in between. Here the CDR3 reads CSVEGGSYNEQFF. CDR3 DNA: TGCAGCGTTGAAGGTGGCTCCTACAATGAGCAGTTCTTC.

The table lists this clonotype with a few counts. The CDR3 reads CASSFPDRDTQYF. As DNA, the CDR3 is TGTGCCAGCAGTTTTCCCGACAGGGATACGCAGTATTTT. The chain is built from TRBV28 and TRBJ2-3; D is possibly TRBD1 (6 bases). Germline lookup yields CDR1 MDHEN and CDR2 SYDVKM. The germline V and J ends were trimmed by 3 bases and 6 bases, with 10 bases remaining between them. The CDR3 has 13 residues.

The count of this clonotype is one. V gene TRBV20-1 combines with J gene TRBJ2-7; 11 nucleotides align to TRBD1. Germline lookup yields CDR1 DFQATT and CDR2 SNEGSKA (reference sequence). Germline trimming cut 5 bases from V and 2 bases from J; bases unmatched to any gene: 2. This CDR3 has 13 amino acids. The CDR3 sequence: CSAWTGGAYEQYF. Written as DNA, the CDR3 is TGCAGTGCTTGGACAGGGGGCGCCTACGAGCAGTACTTC.

The chain recombines TRBV20-1 with TRBJ2-7; weak D call: TRBD2 (6 bases). Looked up from germline, CDR1 is DFQATT and CDR2 is SNEGSKA (reference sequence). V was pared by 5 bases and J by 4 bases, with 18 bases between. The CDR3 consists of 14 residues. CDR3 DNA sequence: TGCAGTGCTGGACGTGGGACTGGGATTTACGAGCAGTACTTC. Protein sequence: CSAGRGTGIYEQYF.

This clonotype has more than one count but fewer than ten. In DNA form, the CDR3 reads TGCGCCAGCAGCTTGGAGGTCTACAATGAGCAGTTCTTC. It codes for CASSLEVYNEQFF. The chain carries TRBV5-1 and TRBJ2-1, with D hard to call. Looked up from germline, CDR1 is SGHRS and CDR2 is YFSETQ. The CDR3 length is 13 residues. V gave up 0 bases and J gave up 3 bases, with 4 bases separating them.

J is TRBJ2-4 and V is TRBV7-9, with D possibly TRBD2 on 6 matching bases. Germline CDR1 SEHNR, CDR2 FQNEAQ (reference sequence). The CDR3 is 11 residues long. V lost 0 bases and J 13 bases, leaving 7 bases between the germline ends. The CDR3 bases are TGTGCCAGCAGCTTAGCCCGGGAGCAGTACTTC. This encodes CASSLAREQYF.

This clonotype counts as medium-sized (0.01 to 0.1%). The J gene is TRBJ2-5, the V gene TRBV4-2; TRBD2 agrees at 8 bases. Germline CDR1 LGHNA, CDR2 YNFKEQ. Trimming took 0 bases from V and 5 from J; bases not matched to a gene: 5. The CDR3 has 15 amino acids. CDR3 loop: CASSQDREGQETQYF. As DNA, the CDR3 is TGTGCCAGCAGCCAAGATCGGGAGGGCCAGGAGACCCAGTACTTC.

The V call is TRBV6-2 or TRBV6-3, the J call TRBJ1-1, with 7 bases that match TRBD1. J gave up 8 bases and V 4 bases, and 10 bases lay outside the gene matches. Germline lookup yields CDR1 MNHEY and CDR2 SVGEGT. The CDR3 extends over 14 amino acids. The CDR3 nucleotides are TGTGCCAGCAGTTCTCCCCGGGACAGTGGCGAAGCTTTCTTT. Amino acid sequence: CASSSPRDSGEAFF.

The V call is TRBV3-1, the J call TRBJ2-7, with D perhaps TRBD2 (6 bases). The end of the DNA aligns better with TRBJ2-5, so the J call may be wrong. This CDR3 comprises 14 residues. Germline values: CDR1 LGHDT, CDR2 YNNKEL (reference sequence). CDR3 protein: CASSRRLVAETQYF. The CDR3 DNA reads as TGTGCCAGCAGCCGCCGACTAGTTGCGGAGACCCAGTACTTC.

This clonotype appeared a few times. The chain joins TRBV6-1 to TRBJ1-1, with 7 bases fitting TRBD1. J was trimmed by 5 bases and V by 8 bases; bases with no gene match: 26. The CDR3 has 19 residues. Germline V gene sequence: CDR1 MNHNS, CDR2 SASEGT. CDR3 sequence reads: CASLLSRDRVLTLGTEAFF. CDR3 in DNA: TGTGCCAGCCTCCTTTCTCGGGACAGAGTACTCACGTTGGGGACTGAAGCTTTCTTT.

This chain links TRBV6-1 with TRBJ2-1, with D possibly being TRBD2 (7 bases). Trimming cost V 8 bases and J 5 bases, with 16 bases left between them. The CDR3 has 14 residues. Germline lookup yields CDR1 MNHNS and CDR2 SASEGT. The CDR3, as DNA: TGTGCCAGCGGGGGGGGCAATCTGGACAATGAGCAGTTCTTC. Its translation: CASGGGNLDNEQFF.

This CDR3 is CASSRWGQGSTEAFF. CDR3 nucleotides: TGCGCCAGCAGCCGATGGGGACAGGGTAGCACTGAAGCTTTCTTT. This rearrangement joins TRBV5-1 to TRBJ1-1, with 9 positions matching TRBD1. This CDR3 region has 15 residues. V lost 4 bases and J lost 4; bases outside the gene matches: 8. The germline V gene has CDR1 SGHRS and CDR2 YFSETQ. The variable domain in full, completed from reference TRBV5-1 and TRBJ1-1, reads KAGVTQTPRYLIKTRGQQVTLSCSPISGHRSVSWYQQTPGQGLQFLFEYFSETQRNKGNFPGRFSGRQFSNSRSEMNVSTLELGDSALYLCASSRWGQGSTEAFFGQGTRLTVV.

In its sample, this clonotype was seen a few times. J is TRBJ2-5 and V is TRBV20-1; possibly TRBD1 for D (5 bases). The CDR3 spans 15 residues. Germline V gene sequence: CDR1 DFQATT, CDR2 SNEGSKA (reference sequence). The germline V and J ends were trimmed by 6 bases and 5 bases, with 22 bases remaining between them. The CDR3 sequence is CSAVTGAASGETQYF. The CDR3 DNA is TGCAGTGCCGTCACAGGCGCAGCGTCCGGGGAGACCCAGTACTTC.

This clonotype was counted many times. The chain joins TRBV20-1 to TRBJ2-7; D is possibly TRBD1 (6 bases). Germline V CDR1 and CDR2: DFQATT, SNEGSKA (reference sequence). This CDR3 region has 11 residues. V was clipped by 5 bases and J by 2 bases, with 7 bases between them. The CDR3 sequence is CSARQAYEQYF. CDR3 DNA: TGCAGTGCTCGACAGGCCTACGAGCAGTACTTC.

In DNA form, the CDR3 reads TGTGCCAGCAGCACCAGGACTAGCGGGAGCCTCCCTGGGGGCAATGAGCAGTTCTTC. The encoded protein is CASSTRTSGSLPGGNEQFF. The rearrangement uses TRBV9 and TRBJ2-1, with TRBD2 matching over 13 bases. CDR3 size: 19 residues. Germline loops: CDR1 SGDLS, CDR2 YYNGEE. The V gene end was trimmed by 4 bases and the J gene end by 6 bases; junction bases not matched to a gene: 16.

The CDR3 DNA follows: TGTGCCACCAGCAGAGCCCTGGCAGTCGGCGCTGAAGCTTTCTTT. As protein: CATSRALAVGAEAFF. This chain connects TRBV15 to TRBJ1-1, with D hard to call. Germline V CDR1 and CDR2: LNHNV, YYDKDF (reference sequence). The V gene lost 1 base and the J gene lost 6 bases, with 15 bases spanning the gap. The CDR3 totals 15 residues.